The sample holds a few counts of the clone carrying this T cell receptor beta chain. Antigen specificity is unknown. Each donor gave roughly 9.1 milliliters of peripheral blood. This entry comes from a study of blood T cells in healthy people across ages. General observations from the study: A strong correlation was found between TCR beta diversity and the percentage of naive T cells. Diversity estimates from one million T cells were considered underestimates.

It was with a sample-barcoded 5' primer and a J-beta primer mix that a second PCR of roughly 7 to 12 cycles was run. A single record per CDR3 protein comes from TCRdb applying MiXCR to the 5' RACE reads. The sample has around 700,000 distinct CDR3 sequences; 25% are singletons. The sample also formed part of further work on T cells of mothers and their children.

This clonotype was sampled from a boy between 5 and 17 years old in good health. The sequenced sample was blood.

The CDR3 protein is CASSSERDGRQQTQYF. The DNA for the CDR3 is TGTGCCAGCAGCTCGGAACGGGACGGCCGTCAGCAGACCCAGTACTTC. This chain connects TRBV12-3 or TRBV12-4 to TRBJ2-5; D possibly uses TRBD1 or TRBD2 (5 bases each). CDR3 size: 16 residues. Trimming stripped 6 bases from V and 6 bases from J, with 23 bases between.